The 7 T cell receptor beta chains below all came from one sample that was sequenced in a study of human T cells and chemical hapten exposure (dated by TCRdb to the early 2020s). Read against the paper, the sample's time point label means: patch test 2, 6 weeks after DPC sensitization. Per the publication, the treatment or condition label means: therapeutic diphenylcyclopropenone sensitization with weekly scalp DPC. Library prep was done by RACE. TCRdb lists the instrument as NextSeq 500. TCRdb took the public reads, trimmed them with fastp at Q25, ran MiXCR for clone calling and kept in-frame beta chains. Each CDR3 protein appears once, grouped with its most common genes and DNA. The sample table records a few hundred thousand distinct CDR3 sequences; about 6% of these occur just once. The ten largest clonotypes hold approximately 5.4% of the sample. This sample comprised whole blood, obtained in connection with sensitization to the hapten diphenylcyclopropenone (DPC). Receptors were obtained from a woman between 18 and 29 years old with alopecia areata. Some clones in this sample may be carry-over from other donors' samples.

This clonotype was counted between two and nine times. The genes are TRBV6-5 and TRBJ2-3; 10 bases map to TRBD2. The CDR3 is 16 amino acids. Germline V gives CDR1 MNHEY, CDR2 SVGAGI. The ends lost 2 bases at V and 4 bases at J; junction bases unmatched: 6. In DNA form, the CDR3 reads TGTGCCAGCAGTTACCAGAGCGGGGGGGCCCCAGATACGCAGTATTTT. Its protein product is CASSYQSGGAPDTQYF.

This clonotype appeared many times. The gene calls are TRBV2 and TRBJ1-3; no clear D. There are 14 residues in the CDR3. CDR1 and CDR2 (germline): SNHLY, FYNNEI. V lost 3 bases, J lost 0 bases, and 6 bases lay in between. CDR3 nucleotide sequence: TGTGCCAGCAGTGAGGGTTACTCTGGAAACACCATATATTTT. Encoded protein: CASSEGYSGNTIYF.

This clonotype was seen a handful of times. The chain is built from TRBV5-4 and TRBJ1-2, with D hard to call. The CDR3 is 14 amino acids. From germline, CDR1 is SGHNT and CDR2 YYREEE (reference sequence). The V end was cut by 0 bases, the J end by 6 bases, with 12 bases between. CDR3 bases: TGTGCCAGCAGCTTGGCCAATCTGCAGGATGGCTACACCTTC. It encodes CASSLANLQDGYTF.

This clonotype was detected a few times. The rearrangement uses TRBV29-1 and TRBJ2-3; no definite D call. The CDR3 covers 14 residues. With 1 base removed from V and 14 bases from J, the gap between germline ends came to 22 bases. Germline V gene lookup returns CDR1 SQVTM and CDR2 ANQGSEA. The DNA for the CDR3 is TGCAGCGTTGAAGGGGTGACTCAAATCAACCCCATGTATTTT. Encoded protein: CSVEGVTQINPMYF.

This clonotype has more than one count but fewer than ten. The chain couples TRBV2 to TRBJ2-1; a weak D match, TRBD1 (5 bases). Germline lookup yields CDR1 SNHLY and CDR2 FYNNEI. Trimming stripped 9 bases from V and 0 bases from J, with 12 bases between. The CDR3 covers 14 residues. CDR3: CARARQSSYNEQFF. CDR3 DNA: TGTGCCAGGGCCCGACAGAGCTCCTACAATGAGCAGTTCTTC.

The table lists this clonotype with many counts. One end of the junction fails to match germline, which may point to a read error. The gene calls are TRBV12-3 or TRBV12-4 and TRBJ1-3; D is unresolved. The CDR3 extends over 13 amino acids. DNA of the CDR3: TGTGCCAGCAGCTTAGATGGAGGAAACACCATATATTTT. Translation gives CASSLDGGNTIYF.

This clonotype was counted at least ten times. The gene calls are TRBV5-1 and TRBJ1-4; D call uncertain. In germline, CDR1 is SGHRS, CDR2 YFSETQ. Trimming left V 0 bases short and J 3 bases short, with 9 bases between. The CDR3 contains 15 residues. As DNA, the CDR3 is TGCGCCAGCAGCTTGGAAGGGCGGTCTAATGAAAAACTGTTTTTT. Amino acids: CASSLEGRSNEKLFF.